One and the same sample provided the 27 T cell receptor beta chains below, sequenced in a study of blood T cell repertoires in COVID-19. The data were produced by immunoSEQ multiplex PCR, yet TCRdb's version contains in-frame clones alone and is incomplete. This sample has roughly 280,000 clones, with 70% to 90% found just once. Source material: peripheral blood. The source is a woman between 65 and 79 years old with acute or convalescent COVID-19.

The V gene is TRBV5-4, the J gene TRBJ1-1, with 10 nucleotides matching TRBD1. J lost 4 bases, V lost 3 bases, and 6 bases had no gene match. There are 15 residues in the CDR3. Germline CDR1 reads SGHNT; CDR2 reads YYREEE (reference sequence). CDR3 coding DNA: TGTGCCAGCAGCTCCTGGGACAGGGGAACCACTGAAGCTTTCTTT. This encodes CASSSWDRGTTEAFF.

CDR3 loop: CASNREGQSSSGNTIYF. In DNA form, the CDR3 reads TGTGCCAGCAACAGAGAGGGACAGTCCAGCTCTGGAAACACCATATATTTT. J is TRBJ1-3 and V is TRBV21-1; TRBD1, the table's D call, lacks a check against the DNA. TRBV21-1 is labeled a pseudogene. The CDR3 is 17 amino acids.

The chain couples TRBV7-2 to TRBJ1-2; the D gene is possibly TRBD1 (5 bases). CDR1 and CDR2 (germline): SGHTA, FQGNSA. Trimming left V 4 bases short and J 4 bases short, with 13 bases between. The CDR3 spans 14 residues. This CDR3 reads CASSWDSGTYGYTF. The DNA for the CDR3 is TGTGCCAGCAGCTGGGACTCGGGGACCTATGGCTACACCTTC.

The chain links TRBV7-7 to TRBJ2-5; TRBD1 might be the D (7 bases). Per germline, CDR1 SSHAT and CDR2 FNYEAQ (reference sequence). V lost 5 bases and J 4 bases, leaving 8 bases between the germline ends. The CDR3 covers 12 residues. The CDR3 loop reads CASSQGGETQYF. The CDR3 DNA reads as TGTGCCAGCAGCCAGGGGGGAGAGACCCAGTACTTC.

The chain couples TRBV5-6 to TRBJ2-3; 12 bases line up with TRBD1. This CDR3 spans 15 amino acids. V lost 4 bases and J lost 4; bases outside the gene matches: 4. The V gene's germline CDR1 is SGHDT and CDR2 YYEEEE. The CDR3 region is CASSPGQGAADTQYF. The CDR3 DNA reads TGTGCCAGCAGCCCGGGACAGGGGGCGGCAGATACGCAGTATTTT.

The V and J genes are TRBV6-5 and TRBJ1-2, with no clear D. This CDR3 has 15 amino acids. V shed 0 bases and J shed 3 bases, with 11 bases lying between them. Germline CDR1 and CDR2: MNHEY and SVGAGI. CDR3 sequence (DNA): TGTGCCAGCAGTTACTCGACGAATGGGCACTATGGCTACACCTTC. This sequence encodes CASSYSTNGHYGYTF.

This chain uses TRBV7-9 with TRBJ2-1, with D possibly being TRBD2 (6 bases). Trimming cost V 3 bases and J 10 bases, with 13 bases left between them. The CDR3 runs 13 residues. The germline V gene has CDR1 SEHNR and CDR2 FQNEAQ (reference sequence). CDR3 sequence (DNA): TGTGCCAGCAGCTTCGGGACTCCCAAAGAGCAGTTCTTC. This sequence encodes CASSFGTPKEQFF.

The chain links TRBV7-2 to TRBJ1-2; 11 nucleotides align to TRBD1. Germline V lookup: CDR1 SGHTA, CDR2 FQGNSA. The CDR3 extends over 14 amino acids. J gave up 7 bases and V 3 bases, and 4 bases lay outside the gene matches. This CDR3 is CASSFGQGASGYTF. The CDR3, as DNA: TGTGCCAGCAGCTTCGGACAGGGGGCAAGTGGCTACACCTTC.

In its sample, this clone was seen once. The genes are TRBV18 and TRBJ2-7, with 9 bases lining up with TRBD1. The CDR3 runs 14 residues. V shed 3 bases and J 4 bases; nucleotides not matched to a gene: 4. CDR1 is KGHSH, CDR2 LQKENI, per germline. This CDR3 reads CASSPGTGLYEQYF. Written as DNA, the CDR3 is TGTGCCAGCTCACCGGGGACAGGGCTTTACGAGCAGTACTTC.

The V and J genes are TRBV5-1 and TRBJ2-2, with D maybe TRBD1 (6 bases). Germline V gene sequence: CDR1 SGHRS, CDR2 YFSETQ. V was cut by 7 bases and J by 6 bases, with 16 bases left in between. The CDR3 is 14 residues long. DNA of the CDR3: TGCGCCAGCCGGCCATCTACAGGGCCCGGGGAGCTGTTTTTT. Its translation is CASRPSTGPGELFF.

V is TRBV19 and J is TRBJ1-1; TRBD1 matches at 7 bases. J gave up 0 bases and V 7 bases, and 8 bases lay outside the gene matches. CDR3 size: 15 residues. Germline V gene lookup returns CDR1 LNHDA and CDR2 SQIVND (reference sequence). This CDR3 reads CASMAGGTMNTEAFF. In DNA, the CDR3 is TGTGCCAGTATGGCAGGGGGAACCATGAACACTGAAGCTTTCTTT.

V usage is TRBV28 and J usage is TRBJ2-7, with D possibly TRBD2 on 5 matching bases. Trimming took off 8 bases at V and 4 bases at J, with 15 bases between the two ends. Germline CDR1 reads MDHEN; CDR2 reads SYDVKM. This CDR3 has 13 amino acids. The CDR3 spells CASWSRGTYEQYF. In nucleotides, the CDR3 is TGTGCCAGCTGGAGCCGGGGAACATACGAGCAGTACTTC.

The genes are TRBV12-3 or TRBV12-4 and TRBJ2-7, with D possibly matching TRBD1 (5 bases). V was cut by 5 bases and J by 7 bases, with 9 bases left in between. This CDR3 is built from 11 residues. CDR3: CASSRTGEQYF. The CDR3, as DNA: TGTGCCAGCAGTCGTACAGGTGAGCAGTACTTC.

CDR3 protein: CASSLWAGGEAFF. CDR3 DNA: TGTGCCAGCAGCCTCTGGGCAGGGGGTGAAGCTTTCTTT. The chain links TRBV3-1 (or the pseudogene TRBV3-2) to TRBJ1-1; TRBD1 agrees at 7 bases. The germline CDR1 and CDR2 sequences are LGHDT and YNNKEL (reference sequence). The CDR3 runs to 13 residues. Germline trimming cut 4 bases from V and 7 bases from J; bases unmatched to any gene: 6.

The rearrangement uses TRBV7-9 and TRBJ2-3; tentative D call: TRBD1 (6 bases). Trimming stripped 2 bases from V and 1 base from J, with 10 bases between. The germline gives CDR1 SEHNR, CDR2 FQNEAQ (reference sequence). The CDR3 length is 15 residues. This CDR3 reads CASSLLAGGTDTQYF. The CDR3 DNA reads as TGTGCCAGCAGCTTATTAGCAGGGGGCACAGATACGCAGTATTTT.

The chain joins TRBV9 to TRBJ2-5; TRBD2 agrees at 11 bases. Germline V gene data show CDR1 as SGDLS and CDR2 as YYNGEE. V gave up 0 bases and J gave up 4 bases; unmatched junction bases: 8. The CDR3 is made up of 17 amino acids. The DNA for the CDR3 is TGTGCCAGCAGCGTAGGCCTCCTAGCGGGGGGAGGAGAGACCCAGTACTTC. Its protein product is CASSVGLLAGGGETQYF.

The chain recombines TRBV4-1 with TRBJ1-2, with D maybe TRBD1 (6 bases). The CDR3 consists of 15 residues. Per the germline V gene, CDR1 is MGHRA and CDR2 is YSYEKL. Trimming shortened V by 0 bases and J by 8 bases, and 16 bases separated the two germline ends. CDR3 nucleotides: TGCGCCAGCAGCCAAGAGACAGGCCTTAGGCCGGGCTACACCTTC. This gives the protein CASSQETGLRPGYTF.

V gene TRBV2 combines with J gene TRBJ2-7; perhaps TRBD1 as D (6 bases). The germline CDR1 and CDR2 sequences are SNHLY and FYNNEI. CDR3 length equals 14 residues. V dropped 6 bases and J dropped 3 bases, with 15 bases sitting between them. In nucleotides, the CDR3 is TGTGCCAGCAGACCTCAGGGGAACAACTACGAGCAGTACTTC. This codes for CASRPQGNNYEQYF.

J is TRBJ1-1 and V is TRBV2; a weak D match, TRBD1 (6 bases). Trimming pared 6 bases from V and 6 bases from J, leaving 14 bases between. The CDR3 length is 13 residues. The germline V gene encodes CDR1 SNHLY and CDR2 FYNNEI. For the CDR3, the DNA is TGTGCCAGCAGCTACTCACAGGGCTCTGAAGCTTTCTTT. Translating it yields CASSYSQGSEAFF.

This chain uses TRBV2 with TRBJ1-1; D not certain. Trimming stripped 8 bases from V and 1 base from J, with 14 bases between. Germline loops: CDR1 SNHLY, CDR2 FYNNEI. The CDR3 is 14 amino acids. The CDR3 DNA reads TGTGCCAGCCGATCCGTAAACTCGAACACTGAAGCTTTCTTT. Protein: CASRSVNSNTEAFF.

This clone was counted once. The rearrangement uses TRBV5-6 and TRBJ1-2, with D tentatively TRBD1 (5 bases). The germline V gene has CDR1 SGHDT and CDR2 YYEEEE. V lost 3 bases to trimming and J lost 0 bases, with 12 bases between them. The CDR3 sequence is 15 residues long. CDR3 nucleotide sequence: TGTGCCAGCAGCTCGGGGGGGTGGTCTAACTATGGCTACACCTTC. Its translation is CASSSGGWSNYGYTF.

V is TRBV5-1 and J is TRBJ1-2; possibly TRBD1 for D (6 bases). Germline V gene data show CDR1 as SGHRS and CDR2 as YFSETQ. The CDR3 covers 14 residues. Trimming pared 4 bases from V and 6 bases from J, leaving 16 bases between. This CDR3 reads CASSRRTAEDGYTF. The CDR3 region has the DNA TGCGCCAGCAGCCGGAGGACAGCGGAGGATGGCTACACCTTC.

This chain connects TRBV2 to TRBJ2-5, with a possible D match to TRBD2 (5 bases). Trimming took off 4 bases at V and 1 base at J, with 10 bases between the two ends. The CDR3 runs 14 residues. Germline loops: CDR1 SNHLY, CDR2 FYNNEI. CDR3 region: CASSVSAGQETQYF. The CDR3, as DNA: TGTGCCAGCAGTGTATCGGCGGGCCAAGAGACCCAGTACTTC.

The chain employs TRBV2 and TRBJ1-2, with 9 bases aligning to TRBD1. CDR1 is SNHLY and CDR2 is FYNNEI in the germline V gene. This CDR3 contains 14 residues. Trimming removed 3 bases from V and 2 bases from J; junction bases left unmatched: 1. The CDR3 loop is CASSEDRGNYGYTF. The CDR3 nucleotides are TGTGCCAGCAGTGAGGACAGGGGCAACTATGGCTACACCTTC.

The chain combines TRBV24-1 with TRBJ2-1, with 8 bases that match TRBD1. The V and J ends lost 3 bases and 6 bases, in that order; junction bases with no gene match: 6. CDR1 is KGHDR and CDR2 is SFDVKD in the germline V gene. The CDR3 has 15 residues. The CDR3 nucleotides read TGTGCCACCAGTGATCGCCGGACAGGGAGCAATGAGCAGTTCTTC. This sequence encodes CATSDRRTGSNEQFF.

This clone was counted only a few times. The CDR3 DNA reads as TGTGCCAGCAGTGATTGGACAGGGGGGCCTGGCTACACCTTC. The encoded protein is CASSDWTGGPGYTF. The chain has TRBV2 and TRBJ1-2; the match to TRBD1 covers 10 bases. CDR1 and CDR2 from the germline V gene are SNHLY and FYNNEI. The CDR3 covers 14 residues. V was clipped by 3 bases and J by 7 bases; unmatched bases: 5.

This sequence joins TRBV28 and TRBJ1-4; D is perhaps TRBD1 (6 bases). V was cut by 6 bases and J by 7 bases, with 18 bases left in between. Per the germline V gene, CDR1 is MDHEN and CDR2 is SYDVKM. The CDR3 extends over 15 amino acids. CDR3 sequence (DNA): TGTGCCAGCAGGTCCCCCGGGGGGCGCCTTGAAAAACTGTTTTTT. Translation gives CASRSPGGRLEKLFF.